A selection of T cell receptor beta chains follows, all from one sample in a study of blood T cell repertoires in COVID-19. TCRdb's table, derived via immunoSEQ multiplex PCR, lists solely in-frame clones and lacks some. The sample records around 360,000 clones, around 87% being singletons. The sequenced sample was PBMCs or T cells enriched from blood (not recorded which). The receptor set was obtained from a middle-aged man in a cohort exposed to, infected with or recovered from COVID-19 (not recorded which). CDR3s include the opening cysteine and the closing phenylalanine or tryptophan. The D gene is left open where the match is weak. Expanded clones get a size class; other rows say once, few or many, or leave the size out.

>-|14|once|TRBV5-1|TRBJ1-2
CASSLVQGSYGYTF
TGCGCCAGCAGCTTGGTGCAGGGAAGCTATGGCTACACCTTC
>TRBD1|13|-|TRBV14|TRBJ2-3
CASGQGGTDTQYF
TGTGCCAGCGGACAGGGCGGCACAGATACGCAGTATTTT
>-|13|once|TRBV19|TRBJ1-1
CASSDWGHGEAFF
TGTGCCAGTAGTGATTGGGGACACGGTGAAGCTTTCTTT
>TRBD1|15|-|TRBV5-1|TRBJ1-4
CASSLVGQGGEKLFF
TGCGCCAGCAGCTTGGTAGGACAGGGAGGAGAAAAACTGTTTTTT
>-|14|-|TRBV19|TRBJ2-1
CASSEWRVDNEQFF
TGTGCCAGTAGTGAATGGAGGGTCGACAATGAGCAGTTCTTC
>-|16|-|TRBV9|TRBJ2-1
CASSPGVTSGLNEQFF
TGTGCCAGCAGCCCAGGGGTAACGTCCGGGTTGAATGAGCAGTTCTTC
>-|14|-|TRBV6-2/TRBV6-3|TRBJ2-1
CASSSSPTGNEQFF
TGTGCCAGCAGTTCCTCCCCTACTGGCAATGAGCAGTTCTTC
>TRBD2|15|-|TRBV9|TRBJ2-1
CASSVAGTSEAEQFF
TGTGCCAGCAGCGTAGCCGGGACTAGCGAAGCTGAGCAGTTCTTC
>TRBD1|13|-|TRBV5-1|TRBJ1-2
CASSLDRGQGYTF
TGCGCCAGCAGCTTGGACAGGGGGCAAGGCTACACCTTC
>TRBD1|14|-|TRBV18|TRBJ1-4
CASSSDRGNEKLFF
TGTGCCAGCTCATCCGACAGGGGGAATGAAAAACTGTTTTTT
>TRBD1|14|-|TRBV7-9|TRBJ2-5
CASTETGRQETQYF
TGTGCCAGCACCGAGACAGGGAGACAGGAGACCCAGTACTTC
>TRBD1|14|-|TRBV24-1|TRBJ2-7
CATSDPGQGYEQYF
TGTGCCACCAGTGACCCGGGACAGGGCTACGAGCAGTACTTC
>-|14|few|TRBV11-3|TRBJ2-7
CASSLGGPPYEQYF
TGTGCCAGCAGCTTAGGCGGGCCCCCCTACGAGCAGTACTTC
>TRBD1|16|-|TRBV25-1|TRBJ1-6
CASQTPGTGYNSPLHF
TGTGCCTCCCAAACCCCGGGGACAGGGTATAATTCACCCCTCCACTTT
>TRBD2|17|-|TRBV25-1|TRBJ2-1
CASSVTGEGLADNEQFF
TGTGCCAGCAGTGTTACGGGAGAGGGACTAGCGGACAATGAGCAGTTCTTC
>-|14|once|TRBV9|TRBJ1-2
CASSSQLENYGYTF
TGTGCCAGCAGCTCCCAACTCGAGAACTATGGCTACACCTTC
>-|14|-|TRBV14|TRBJ1-4
CASSQLGGAEKLFF
TGTGCCAGCAGCCAGCTAGGGGGAGCTGAAAAACTGTTTTTT
>-|17|-|TRBV7-9|TRBJ1-1
CASSLALQGTSNTEAFF
TGTGCCAGCAGCTTAGCTCTCCAGGGAACCTCGAACACTGAAGCTTTCTTT
>TRBD2|15|-|TRBV4-1|TRBJ2-1
CASSQAGTSYNEQFF
TGCGCCAGCAGCCAAGCGGGGACTAGCTACAATGAGCAGTTCTTC
>TRBD2|15|-|TRBV6-5|TRBJ2-7
CASNSGSVFPYEQYF
TGTGCCAGCAATAGCGGGAGCGTCTTTCCCTACGAGCAGTACTTC
>-|13|-|TRBV6-5|TRBJ1-1
CASSYARTVEAFF
TGTGCCAGCAGTTACGCGAGGACAGTTGAAGCTTTCTTT
>TRBD1|16|few|TRBV7-8|TRBJ2-3
CASSLVITGGTDTQYF
TGTGCCAGCAGCTTGGTGATAACAGGGGGGACAGATACGCAGTATTTT
>-|15|many|TRBV7-6|TRBJ1-1
CASSLSQGLYTEAFF
TGTGCCAGCAGCTTATCCCAGGGGCTCTACACTGAAGCTTTCTTT
>-|15|few|TRBV9|TRBJ2-1
CASSVARESYNEQFF
TGTGCCAGCAGCGTAGCCCGGGAGTCCTACAATGAGCAGTTCTTC
>-|13|-|TRBV12-3/TRBV12-4|TRBJ1-2
CASGPSVNYGYTF
TGTGCCAGCGGGCCCTCGGTAAACTATGGCTACACCTTC
>TRBD2|16|-|TRBV14|TRBJ2-1
CASSPAGGLSYNEQFF
TGTGCCAGCAGCCCAGCGGGAGGTTTGTCCTACAATGAGCAGTTCTTC
>TRBD2|16|-|TRBV9|TRBJ2-7
CASSVGGTSVAYEQYF
TGTGCCAGCAGCGTAGGAGGGACTAGCGTTGCCTACGAGCAGTACTTC
>-|15|-|TRBV11-2|TRBJ2-7
CASSLGSGSSYEQYF
TGTGCCAGCAGCTTAGGCTCCGGTTCCTCCTACGAGCAGTACTTC
>-|13|once|TRBV25-1|TRBJ1-1
CASGRQENTEAFF
TGTGCCAGTGGGCGACAGGAGAACACTGAAGCTTTCTTT
>-|17|-|TRBV10-3|TRBJ2-6
CAISESGRASGANVLTF
TGTGCCATCAGTGAGTCTGGGCGGGCCTCTGGGGCCAACGTCCTGACTTTC
>TRBD1|18|-|TRBV7-9|TRBJ1-3
CASSQPKKTGSSGNTIYF
TGTGCCAGCAGCCAACCTAAAAAGACAGGGTCTTCTGGAAACACCATATATTTT
>-|13|-|TRBV28|TRBJ1-1
CASSLGVLPLAFF
TGTGCCAGCAGTCTAGGGGTTCTTCCTTTGGCTTTCTTT
>-|16|-|TRBV7-9|TRBJ2-5
CASSLVGRGTQETQYF
TGTGCCAGCAGCTTAGTAGGGCGGGGTACCCAAGAGACCCAGTACTTC
>-|14|-|TRBV13|TRBJ2-1
CASSFDSVYNEQFF
TGTGCCAGCAGCTTCGATAGCGTATACAATGAGCAGTTCTTC
>TRBD1|15|-|TRBV3-1/TRBV3-2|TRBJ1-4
CASSIRTGGREKLFF
TGTGCCAGCAGCATCCGGACAGGTGGCCGGGAAAAACTGTTTTTT
>TRBD1|14|-|TRBV27|TRBJ1-5
CASSRVEGAQPQHF
TGTGCCAGCAGTAGGGTTGAGGGGGCGCAGCCCCAGCATTTT
>-|13|-|TRBV28|TRBJ1-5
CASSSYSRGPQHF
TGTGCCAGCAGTTCCTACAGTCGGGGGCCCCAGCATTTT
>TRBD2|15|-|TRBV6-5|TRBJ2-1
CASRSGGAPANEQFF
TGTGCCAGCAGGTCGGGGGGTGCTCCGGCTAATGAGCAGTTCTTC
>-|13|-|TRBV19|TRBJ1-1
CASSIQRNTEAFF
TGTGCCAGTAGTATCCAGCGGAACACTGAAGCTTTCTTT
>-|19|-|TRBV5-1|TRBJ2-3
CASSLGGLRTVRSTDTQYF
TGCGCCAGCAGCTTGGGCGGGCTAAGGACAGTACGCAGCACAGATACGCAGTATTTT
>TRBD1|15|-|TRBV28|TRBJ1-1
CASSRSGQANTEAFF
TGTGCCAGCAGCCGATCGGGACAGGCGAACACTGAAGCTTTCTTT
>TRBD1|16|-|TRBV30|TRBJ1-2
CAWRGGQSQVGYGYTF
TGTGCCTGGAGAGGGGGACAGTCTCAAGTAGGGTATGGCTACACCTTC
>-|13|many|TRBV27|TRBJ2-7
CASSFKGGYEQYF
TGTGCCAGCAGTTTTAAGGGAGGCTACGAGCAGTACTTC